This is a list of T cell receptor beta chains from one sample in a study of cytomegalovirus exposure and HLA in healthy donors. Clones were sequenced by immunoSEQ multiplex PCR, and TCRdb holds only the in-frame ones, with some missing. In all, the sample yields about 200,000 clones. The specimen was PBMCs. The receptors shown here come from a boy aged 10-17 years in good health and CMV-seronegative. The CDR3 runs from the conserved cysteine through the conserved F or W. Each record gives: V gene, CDR3 length, D gene, J gene, CDR3 DNA, CDR3 protein. The D gene is left open where the match is weak.

V: TRBV6-5
length: 13
D: -
J: TRBJ1-5
DNA: TGTGCCAGCAGAGGACAGTTTAATCAGCCCCAGCATTTT
CDR3: CASRGQFNQPQHF

V: TRBV25-1
length: 13
D: -
J: TRBJ2-2
DNA: TGTGCCAGCAACCACAGAGAAACCGGGGAGCTGTTTTTT
CDR3: CASNHRETGELFF

V: TRBV12-5
length: 13
D: -
J: TRBJ1-4
DNA: TGTGCTAGTGGTTTGGACTTCACAGGGCAACTGTTTTTT
CDR3: CASGLDFTGQLFF

V: TRBV12-1
length: 11
D: -
J: TRBJ2-7
DNA: TGTGCCAGCAGCTCCCTATACGAGCAGTACTTC
CDR3: CASSSLYEQYF

V: TRBV5-4
length: 16
D: -
J: TRBJ2-2
DNA: TGTGCCAGCAGCTTCTTTGGCAGGGCCGGCACCGGGGAGCTGTTTTTT
CDR3: CASSFFGRAGTGELFF

V: TRBV4-1
length: 15
D: -
J: TRBJ2-7
DNA: TGCGCCAGCAGCCAAGCCCCCCAGGCAGCCTACGAGCAGTACTTC
CDR3: CASSQAPQAAYEQYF

V: TRBV30
length: 15
D: TRBD1
J: TRBJ1-4
DNA: TGTGCCTGGAGCGCCCAGGGGGGTGCTAATGAAAAACTGTTTTTT
CDR3: CAWSAQGGANEKLFF

V: TRBV7-8
length: 13
D: -
J: TRBJ1-1
DNA: TGTGCCAGCAGACGAGGAATGAACACTGAAGCTTTCTTT
CDR3: CASRRGMNTEAFF

V: TRBV7-2
length: 13
D: -
J: TRBJ2-3
DNA: TGTGCCAGCAGCCTTGTCAGGGCAGATACGCAGTATTTT
CDR3: CASSLVRADTQYF

V: TRBV27
length: 13
D: -
J: TRBJ1-5
DNA: TGTGCCAGCAGTTTAACGGTAGATCAGCCCCAGCATTTT
CDR3: CASSLTVDQPQHF

V: TRBV5-1
length: 16
D: TRBD1
J: TRBJ1-5
DNA: TGCGCCAGCAGCTCGACATCGGGACAGGGGTTTCAGCCCCAGCATTTT
CDR3: CASSSTSGQGFQPQHF

V: TRBV7-9
length: 15
D: -
J: TRBJ2-1
DNA: TGTGCCAGCAGCTCGGCGCAAGGACAGTACAATGAGCAGTTCTTC
CDR3: CASSSAQGQYNEQFF

V: TRBV5-6
length: 16
D: TRBD1
J: TRBJ2-1
DNA: TGTGCCAGCAGCTTGGCCGGGACAGGGATCTACAATGAGCAGTTCTTC
CDR3: CASSLAGTGIYNEQFF

V: TRBV29-1
length: 12
D: -
J: TRBJ1-3
DNA: TGCAGCGTGGGGACACTCGGAAACACCATATATTTT
CDR3: CSVGTLGNTIYF

V: TRBV6-5
length: 14
D: -
J: TRBJ2-3
DNA: TGTGCCAGCACCCCCGCGGGGCCCACAGATACGCAGTATTTT
CDR3: CASTPAGPTDTQYF

V: TRBV9
length: 12
D: TRBD1
J: TRBJ2-3
DNA: TGTGCCAGCAGCCCGACAGGGGATACGCAGTATTTT
CDR3: CASSPTGDTQYF

V: TRBV27
length: 16
D: -
J: TRBJ1-1
DNA: TGTGCCAGCAGTCCCGGGACATTCCAGCTAAACACTGAAGCTTTCTTT
CDR3: CASSPGTFQLNTEAFF

V: TRBV5-1
length: 16
D: -
J: TRBJ2-2
DNA: TGCGCCAGCAGCTTGAGGAGGGAAGGTAACACCGGGGAGCTGTTTTTT
CDR3: CASSLRREGNTGELFF

V: TRBV19
length: 12
D: -
J: TRBJ1-1
DNA: TGTGCCAGCAGAGACAGAAACACTGAAGCTTTCTTT
CDR3: CASRDRNTEAFF

V: TRBV7-6
length: 18
D: -
J: TRBJ1-1
DNA: TGTGCCAGCAGCTTAGGGGGGCTTAGGGGCCCCGAGAACGGCGAAGCTTTCTTT
CDR3: CASSLGGLRGPENGEAFF

V: TRBV4-3
length: 14
D: -
J: TRBJ1-2
DNA: TGCGCCAGCAGCCAAGATTGGAAGGAGGGGCGGTACACCTTC
CDR3: CASSQDWKEGRYTF

V: TRBV7-9
length: 14
D: -
J: TRBJ1-5
DNA: TGTGCCAGCAGCCTCCGTGGGAGCGGTCAGCCCCAGCATTTT
CDR3: CASSLRGSGQPQHF

V: TRBV4-3
length: 13
D: -
J: TRBJ1-1
DNA: TGCGCCAGCAGCCAAGTATTGGGCGCTGAAGCCTTCTTT
CDR3: CASSQVLGAEAFF

V: TRBV6-5
length: 14
D: -
J: TRBJ2-7
DNA: TGTGCCAGCAGGATACAGGAGCCCTCCTACGAGCAGTACTTC
CDR3: CASRIQEPSYEQYF

V: TRBV11-2
length: 15
D: -
J: TRBJ2-7
DNA: TGTGCCAGCAGCTCTATTATCGGGGGGCACTACGAGCAGTACTTC
CDR3: CASSSIIGGHYEQYF

V: TRBV11-3
length: 15
D: TRBD1
J: TRBJ2-3
DNA: TGTGCCAGCAGCCTTGGACAGGGGATGTCAGATACGCAGTATTTT
CDR3: CASSLGQGMSDTQYF

V: TRBV6-4
length: 14
D: TRBD1
J: TRBJ2-7
DNA: TGTGCCAGCAAAGGGACAGGGGAGTCCTACGAGCAGTACTTC
CDR3: CASKGTGESYEQYF